The 2 T cell receptor beta chains reported below all come from one sample, sequenced in a study of breast tumors, draining lymph nodes, adjacent tissues. Breast cancer patients provided tissue from their axillary draining lymph nodes. Each CDR3 protein is one row after TCRdb ran MiXCR on the multiplex PCR reads. The table includes 200,000 to 250,000 distinct CDR3 sequences, under 40% detected once. Sequencing used axillary lymph node tissue. The receptors shown here come from a female donor with breast cancer. Some clones in this sample may be carry-over from other donors' samples.

This clonotype has at least ten counts. The chain links TRBV6-6 to TRBJ2-2; D possibly matches TRBD1 or TRBD2 (5 bases each). Deletions cut 6 bases from V and 2 bases from J, with 16 bases between. Germline CDR1 is MNHNY and CDR2 is SVGAGI (reference sequence). This CDR3 has 16 residues. The CDR3 DNA reads TGTGCCAGCAGCCAACCCGGGACCCCAAACACCGGGGAGCTGTTTTTT. Translation gives CASSQPGTPNTGELFF.

This clonotype was recorded many times. This chain connects TRBV11-2 to TRBJ1-2, with a possible D match to TRBD1 (5 bases). Germline CDR1 and CDR2: SGHAT and FQNNGV. This CDR3 is built from 13 residues. The V and J ends lost 5 bases and 8 bases respectively, with 15 bases between them. The CDR3 nucleotides are TGTGCCAGCAGCCGGGACCTCCTGGGCGGCTACACCTTC. Translated, it gives CASSRDLLGGYTF.